The 28 T cell receptor beta chains below all came from one sample that was sequenced in a study of T cells after yellow fever vaccination. TCRdb fed the 5' RACE reads into MiXCR, producing one record per CDR3 protein. The table has 550,000 to 750,000 distinct CDR3 sequences, 13% seen once; the top ten hold over 12%. The sequenced sample was PBMCs, obtained on the day of the yellow fever booster vaccination. The receptors come from a man aged 30-40 years who received the YFV17D yellow fever vaccine.

The chain recombines TRBV7-2 with TRBJ1-1, with D perhaps TRBD1 (6 bases). Trimming stripped 6 bases from V and 6 bases from J, with 14 bases between. Germline-derived CDR1 and CDR2 are SGHTA and FQGNSA. The CDR3 runs 13 residues. Here the CDR3 reads CASSQLQGAEAFF. The DNA of the CDR3 is TGTGCCAGCAGTCAATTACAGGGAGCTGAAGCTTTCTTT. Full variable domain (rest looked up from reference TRBV7-2 and TRBJ1-1): GAGVSQSPSNKVTEKGKDVELRCDPISGHTALYWYRQSLGQGLEFLIYFQGNSAPDKSGLPSDRFSAERTGGSVSTLTIQRTQQEDSAVYLCASSQLQGAEAFFGQGTRLTVV.

The chain carries TRBV7-9 and TRBJ2-5; D is undetermined. CDR1 and CDR2 (germline): SEHNR, FQNEAQ (reference sequence). The CDR3 has 15 residues. V was clipped by 5 bases and J by 1 base, with 14 bases between them. The chain's CDR3 is CASSPGVGPQETQYF. The CDR3 DNA sequence: TGTGCCAGCAGCCCCGGCGTCGGTCCCCAAGAGACCCAGTACTTC.

This chain links TRBV20-1 with TRBJ2-1, with D perhaps TRBD2 (5 bases). The CDR3 has 11 residues. Germline V lookup: CDR1 DFQATT, CDR2 SNEGSKA (reference sequence). V was pared by 5 bases and J by 12 bases, with 14 bases between. CDR3 nucleotides: TGCAGTGCTTGGGAGCCCTCGGGGCAGTTCTTC. This gives the protein CSAWEPSGQFF.

This chain joins TRBV29-1 and TRBJ1-2; 8 bases are a match to TRBD1. The V segment lost 3 bases and the J segment 6 bases; nucleotides outside the gene matches: 9. From germline, CDR1 is SQVTM and CDR2 ANQGSEA. The CDR3 is 14 residues long. This chain's CDR3 is CSVENRTGKHGYTF. CDR3 coding DNA: TGCAGCGTTGAGAATCGGACAGGGAAGCATGGCTACACCTTC.

This clonotype has only a few counts. The V and J genes are TRBV6-2 or TRBV6-3 and TRBJ1-5; D gene uncertain. The CDR3 runs to 12 residues. Trimming pared 8 bases from V and 6 bases from J, leaving 11 bases between. Germline values: CDR1 MNHEY, CDR2 SVGEGT. The chain's CDR3 is CASGEFGQPQHF. CDR3 in DNA: TGTGCCAGCGGGGAGTTCGGTCAGCCCCAGCATTTT.

The V and J genes are TRBV5-1 and TRBJ2-7; no clear D gene. V gave up 0 bases and J gave up 3 bases, with 7 bases separating them. The germline gives CDR1 SGHRS, CDR2 YFSETQ. This CDR3 region has 13 residues. CDR3 residues: CASSLGKDYEQYF. CDR3 bases: TGCGCCAGCAGCTTGGGCAAGGACTACGAGCAGTACTTC.

This clonotype was seen more than once but under ten times. The chain recombines TRBV6-2 or TRBV6-3 with TRBJ2-1; D gene ambiguous. The germline CDR1 and CDR2 sequences are MNHEY and SVGEGT. This CDR3 has 15 residues. Trimming left V 5 bases short and J 0 bases short, with 11 bases between. The CDR3 spells CASSIFPSSYNEQFF. The CDR3 DNA reads TGTGCCAGCAGTATTTTCCCTAGCTCCTACAATGAGCAGTTCTTC.

At least ten counts were recorded for this clonotype. The chain carries TRBV6-6 and TRBJ2-3; unclear D gene. Deletions cut 5 bases from V and 2 bases from J, with 8 bases between. In germline, CDR1 is MNHNY, CDR2 SVGAGI (reference sequence). The CDR3 totals 13 residues. The CDR3 is CASSQTVTDTQYF. The CDR3 coding sequence is TGTGCCAGCAGTCAAACAGTCACAGATACGCAGTATTTT.

This clonotype was seen a handful of times. The chain joins TRBV7-2 to TRBJ2-7; D call uncertain. This CDR3 has 14 residues. Germline V lookup: CDR1 SGHTA, CDR2 FQGNSA. V gave up 3 bases and J gave up 4 bases, with 13 bases separating them. The chain's CDR3 is CASSLERSHYEQYF. The CDR3 DNA follows: TGTGCCAGCAGCTTGGAACGGTCTCATTACGAGCAGTACTTC.

The chain's CDR3 is CASSLSPLEYF. Written as DNA, the CDR3 is TGTGCCAGCAGCTTATCCCCTCTCGAGTATTTT. This chain links TRBV7-4 with TRBJ2-3; no clear D. The CDR3 extends over 11 amino acids. Germline V gene data show CDR1 as SGHVT and CDR2 as SQSDAQ. Deletions cut 2 bases from V and 13 bases from J, with 10 bases between.

The chain couples TRBV18 to TRBJ2-7; D assignment may be TRBD1 or TRBD2 (6 bases each). The CDR3 length is 15 residues. Germline V CDR1 and CDR2: KGHSH, LQKENI. Trimming stripped 2 bases from V and 1 base from J, with 12 bases between. The CDR3 nucleotides are TGTGCCAGCTCACCATCCCGGGGGCCTTCCTACGAGCAGTACTTC. The encoded protein is CASSPSRGPSYEQYF.

In this sample, this clonotype turned up many times. The chain carries TRBV20-1 and TRBJ2-5, with TRBD1 matching over 7 bases. The junction had 10 bases not matched to a gene; V was cut back by 5 bases and J by 4 bases. The CDR3 is 14 residues long. Germline V CDR1 and CDR2: DFQATT, SNEGSKA (reference sequence). CDR3 DNA sequence: TGCAGTGCTCCTAACAGGGGATCGGGAGAGACCCAGTACTTC. It translates to CSAPNRGSGETQYF.

The chain combines TRBV6-2 or TRBV6-3 with TRBJ2-7, with D perhaps matching TRBD1 (5 bases). Germline V lookup: CDR1 MNHEY, CDR2 SVGEGT. V dropped 10 bases and J dropped 2 bases, with 12 bases sitting between them. This CDR3 is built from 12 residues. CDR3 in amino acids: CATRAATYEQYF. DNA for the CDR3: TGTGCCACCAGGGCAGCCACCTACGAGCAGTACTTC.

This clonotype was recorded a few times. V and J are TRBV28 and TRBJ2-5; D perhaps matches TRBD2 (7 bases). Trimming removed 5 bases from V and 6 bases from J, with 16 bases in between. The length of the CDR3 is 14 residues. Germline CDR1 and CDR2: MDHEN and SYDVKM. CDR3 residues: CASSGGGGYQTQYF. Written as DNA, the CDR3 is TGTGCCAGCAGTGGGGGGGGCGGGTATCAGACCCAGTACTTC.

The J gene is TRBJ1-2, the V gene TRBV30; no firm D call. Trimming shortened V by 1 base and J by 0 bases, and 9 bases separated the two germline ends. CDR1 is GTSNPN and CDR2 is SVGIG in the germline V gene (reference sequence). This CDR3 region has 14 residues. CDR3 coding DNA: TGTGCCTGGAGTGAAGGTGTTTCTAACTATGGCTACACCTTC. This translates into CAWSEGVSNYGYTF.

This clonotype occurred a few times. The rearrangement uses TRBV5-1 and TRBJ1-1; possibly TRBD1 for D (6 bases). The ends were cut back, 1 base at V and 2 bases at J, with 18 bases in the middle. In germline, CDR1 is SGHRS, CDR2 YFSETQ. The CDR3 runs to 17 residues. The CDR3 nucleotides read TGCGCCAGCAGCTTGAATGCGGGGGCTATAGGAAACACTGAAGCTTTCTTT. Residues: CASSLNAGAIGNTEAFF.

This clonotype was seen more than once but under ten times. Here the CDR3 reads CASSPGTAGEQYF. Here the CDR3 DNA reads TGTGCCAGCAGCCCCGGGACAGCCGGCGAGCAGTACTTC. The chain couples TRBV6-6 to TRBJ2-7; TRBD1 agrees at 7 bases. The CDR3 runs to 13 residues. The V gene's germline CDR1 is MNHNY and CDR2 SVGAGI (reference sequence). The V segment lost 6 bases and the J segment 6 bases; nucleotides outside the gene matches: 8.

This chain joins TRBV7-2 and TRBJ2-3; D is possibly TRBD1 (6 bases). The ends were cut back, 6 bases at V and 4 bases at J, with 17 bases in the middle. The CDR3 loop spans 15 amino acids. Germline values: CDR1 SGHTA, CDR2 FQGNSA. In DNA, the CDR3 is TGTGCCAGCAGTGTTAGTGGTGCAGGGGCAGATACGCAGTATTTT. Translated: CASSVSGAGADTQYF.

The V gene is TRBV19, the J gene TRBJ2-3, with a weak D call TRBD2 (5 bases). The germline gives CDR1 LNHDA, CDR2 SQIVND (reference sequence). The CDR3 consists of 15 residues. V lost 4 bases, J lost 1 base, and 12 bases lay in between. DNA of the CDR3: TGTGCCAGTAGTAATAGCGCCACGCGCACAGATACGCAGTATTTT. It encodes CASSNSATRTDTQYF.

In this sample, this clonotype turned up a few times. The chain recombines TRBV7-2 with TRBJ2-1, with 7 nucleotides matching TRBD2. V lost 6 bases, J lost 2 bases, and 7 bases stayed unmatched. This CDR3 comprises 15 residues. Germline CDR1 is SGHTA and CDR2 is FQGNSA. The CDR3 is CASRVGTTTYNEQFF. The CDR3 DNA reads as TGTGCCAGCAGGGTGGGGACTACAACCTACAATGAGCAGTTCTTC.

The CDR3: CASSQGTSFPYSNQPQHF. The CDR3 coding sequence is TGTGCCAGCAGCCAAGGGACCTCTTTCCCATATAGCAATCAGCCCCAGCATTTT. The chain combines TRBV3-1 with TRBJ1-5; D call uncertain. V lost 1 base, J lost 0 bases, and 16 bases lay in between. The CDR3 is 18 amino acids. Germline CDR1 is LGHDT and CDR2 is YNNKEL (reference sequence).

The V and J genes are TRBV11-2 and TRBJ2-2; 14 bases align to TRBD2. Germline assignment: CDR1 SGHAT and CDR2 FQNNGV. The ends lost 5 bases at V and 1 base at J; junction bases unmatched: 9. The CDR3 consists of 19 residues. Written as DNA, the CDR3 is TGTGCCAGCAGCCTGAGACTAGCGGGAGGGCCAAAGAACACCGGGGAGCTGTTTTTT. Amino acid sequence: CASSLRLAGGPKNTGELFF.

In its sample, this clonotype was seen a few times. This chain links TRBV5-5 with TRBJ1-2, with 9 nucleotides matching TRBD1. The V gene end was trimmed by 0 bases and the J gene end by 3 bases; junction bases not matched to a gene: 3. The length of the CDR3 is 15 residues. Germline V gene data show CDR1 as SGHKS and CDR2 as YYEKEE (reference sequence). The CDR3 region has the DNA TGTGCCAGCAGCTTGGAGGGACAGGGTTACTATGGCTACACCTTC. Translating gives CASSLEGQGYYGYTF.

This clonotype was detected ten times or more. The V call is TRBV12-3 or TRBV12-4, the J call TRBJ1-1, with D hard to call. This CDR3 is 15 amino acids long. V was trimmed by 1 base and J by 4 bases, leaving 13 bases between them. The DNA for the CDR3 is TGTGCCAGCAGTTTAGAATTCGGGAAGGGCACTGAAGCTTTCTTT. It yields the protein CASSLEFGKGTEAFF.

This chain connects TRBV29-1 to TRBJ2-3; no clear D gene. The CDR3 runs to 13 residues. V lost 6 bases and J 1 base, leaving 11 bases between the germline ends. The germline CDR1 and CDR2 sequences are SQVTM and ANQGSEA. The CDR3 sequence is CSVWGFGTDTQYF. CDR3 nucleotide sequence: TGCAGCGTCTGGGGATTCGGCACAGATACGCAGTATTTT.

This clonotype was seen only a few times. This rearrangement joins TRBV29-1 to TRBJ2-5; D is undetermined. Germline loops: CDR1 SQVTM, CDR2 ANQGSEA. This CDR3 comprises 11 residues. Trimming stripped 2 bases from V and 5 bases from J, with 6 bases between. The CDR3 here is CSVEMGETQYF. The CDR3 DNA reads TGCAGCGTTGAAATGGGGGAGACCCAGTACTTC.

This clonotype was seen more than once but under ten times. A read error may account for a junction end that differs from germline. The genes are TRBV25-1 and TRBJ2-7; 8 positions agree with TRBD2. The CDR3 totals 13 residues. Germline-derived CDR1 and CDR2 are MGHDK and SYGVNS. The CDR3: CASSEKTVAGLHF. Here the CDR3 DNA reads TGTGCCAGCAGTGAAAAGACCGTAGCGGGACTGCACTTC.

This clonotype was seen a few times. The DNA of the CDR3 is TGTGCCAGCAAACCCGGTGGGGGCGTAAATAATGAAAAACTGTTTTTT. As protein: CASKPGGGVNNEKLFF. The chain links TRBV28 to TRBJ1-4; a possible D gene is TRBD1 (6 bases). Germline V gives CDR1 MDHEN, CDR2 SYDVKM. The CDR3 is made up of 16 amino acids. V gave up 7 bases and J gave up 4 bases, with 19 bases separating them. Full variable domain (rest looked up from reference TRBV28 and TRBJ1-4): DVKVTQSSRYLVKRTGEKVFLECVQDMDHENMFWYRQDPGLGLRLIYFSYDVKMKEKGDIPEGYSVSREKKERFSLILESASTNQTSMYLCASKPGGGVNNEKLFFGSGTQLSVL.